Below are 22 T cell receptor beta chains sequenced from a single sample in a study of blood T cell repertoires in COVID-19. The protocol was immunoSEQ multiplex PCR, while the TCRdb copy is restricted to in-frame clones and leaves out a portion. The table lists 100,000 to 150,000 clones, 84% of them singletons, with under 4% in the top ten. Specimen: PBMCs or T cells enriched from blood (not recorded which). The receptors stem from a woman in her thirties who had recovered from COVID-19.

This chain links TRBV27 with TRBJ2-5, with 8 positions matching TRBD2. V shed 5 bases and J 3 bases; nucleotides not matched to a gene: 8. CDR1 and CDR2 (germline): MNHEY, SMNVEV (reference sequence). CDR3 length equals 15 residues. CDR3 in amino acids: CASSALAGGKETQYF. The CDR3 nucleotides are TGTGCCAGCAGTGCGCTCGCGGGAGGTAAAGAGACCCAGTACTTC.

This CDR3 is CASSFSGQGYNQPQHF. The DNA of the CDR3 is TGTGCCAGCAGTTTCTCGGGACAGGGTTACAATCAGCCCCAGCATTTT. The chain combines TRBV27 with TRBJ1-5, with 9 bases aligning to TRBD1. V shed 3 bases and J 3 bases; nucleotides not matched to a gene: 6. Germline V gene lookup returns CDR1 MNHEY and CDR2 SMNVEV (reference sequence). The CDR3 spans 16 residues.

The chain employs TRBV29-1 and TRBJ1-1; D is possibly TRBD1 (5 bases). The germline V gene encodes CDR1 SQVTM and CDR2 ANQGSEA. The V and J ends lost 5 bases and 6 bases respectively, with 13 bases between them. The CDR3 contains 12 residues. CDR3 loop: CSVRETVAEAFF. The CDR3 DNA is TGCAGCGTTAGAGAGACAGTAGCTGAAGCTTTCTTT. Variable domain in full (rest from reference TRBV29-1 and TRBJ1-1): SAVISQKPSRDICQRGTSLTIQCQVDSQVTMMFWYRQQPGQSLTLIATANQGSEATYESGFVIDKFPISRPNLTFSTLTVSNMSPEDSSIYLCSVRETVAEAFFGQGTRLTVV.

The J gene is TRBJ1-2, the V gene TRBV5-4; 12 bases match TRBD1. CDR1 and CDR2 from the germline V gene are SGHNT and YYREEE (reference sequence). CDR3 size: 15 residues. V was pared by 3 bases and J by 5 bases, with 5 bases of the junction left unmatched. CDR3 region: CASSWGQGAGYGYTF. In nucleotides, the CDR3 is TGTGCCAGCAGCTGGGGACAGGGGGCGGGGTATGGCTACACCTTC.

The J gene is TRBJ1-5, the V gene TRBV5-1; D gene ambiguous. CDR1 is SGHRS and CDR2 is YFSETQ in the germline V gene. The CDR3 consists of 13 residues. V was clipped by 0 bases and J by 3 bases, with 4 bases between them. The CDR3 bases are TGCGCCAGCAGCTTGGCCAACAATCAGCCCCAGCATTTT. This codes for CASSLANNQPQHF.

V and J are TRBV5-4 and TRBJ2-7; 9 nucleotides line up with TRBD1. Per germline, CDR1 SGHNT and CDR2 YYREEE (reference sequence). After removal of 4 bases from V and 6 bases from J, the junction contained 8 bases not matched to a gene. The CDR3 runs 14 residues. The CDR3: CASSRPGQGGEQYF. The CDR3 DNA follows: TGTGCCAGCAGCAGGCCGGGACAGGGAGGCGAGCAGTACTTC.

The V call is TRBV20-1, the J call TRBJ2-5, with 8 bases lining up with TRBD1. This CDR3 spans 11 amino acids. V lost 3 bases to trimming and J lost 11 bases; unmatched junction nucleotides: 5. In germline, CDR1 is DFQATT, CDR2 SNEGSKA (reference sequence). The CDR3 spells CSASPRDRQYF. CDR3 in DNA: TGCAGTGCTAGCCCCCGGGACAGGCAGTACTTC.

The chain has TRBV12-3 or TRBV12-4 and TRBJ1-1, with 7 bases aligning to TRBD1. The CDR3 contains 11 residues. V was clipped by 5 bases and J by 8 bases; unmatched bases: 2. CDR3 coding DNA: TGTGCCAGCAGTAGGGACAGAGAAGCTTTCTTT. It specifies CASSRDREAFF.

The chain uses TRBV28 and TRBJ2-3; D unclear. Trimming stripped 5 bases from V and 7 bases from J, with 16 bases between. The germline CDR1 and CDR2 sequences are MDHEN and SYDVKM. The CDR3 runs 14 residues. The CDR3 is CASSEARRPHTQYF. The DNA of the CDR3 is TGTGCCAGCAGTGAGGCGAGAAGGCCACATACGCAGTATTTT. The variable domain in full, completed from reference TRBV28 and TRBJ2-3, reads DVKVTQSSRYLVKRTGEKVFLECVQDMDHENMFWYRQDPGLGLRLIYFSYDVKMKEKGDIPEGYSVSREKKERFSLILESASTNQTSMYLCASSEARRPHTQYFGPGTRLTVL.

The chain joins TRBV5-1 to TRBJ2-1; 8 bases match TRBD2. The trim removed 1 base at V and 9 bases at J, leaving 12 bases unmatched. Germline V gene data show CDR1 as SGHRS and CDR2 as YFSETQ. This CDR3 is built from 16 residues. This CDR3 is CASSLSGGRRIGEQFF. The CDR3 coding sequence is TGCGCCAGCAGCTTGTCTGGCGGGAGGCGTATAGGTGAGCAGTTCTTC.

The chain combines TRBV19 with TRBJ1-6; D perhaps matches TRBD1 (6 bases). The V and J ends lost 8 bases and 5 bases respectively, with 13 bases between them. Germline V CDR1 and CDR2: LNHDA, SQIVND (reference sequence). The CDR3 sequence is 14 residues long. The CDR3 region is CASAKQGNNSPLHF. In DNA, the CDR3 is TGTGCCAGTGCAAAACAGGGTAATAATTCACCCCTCCACTTT.

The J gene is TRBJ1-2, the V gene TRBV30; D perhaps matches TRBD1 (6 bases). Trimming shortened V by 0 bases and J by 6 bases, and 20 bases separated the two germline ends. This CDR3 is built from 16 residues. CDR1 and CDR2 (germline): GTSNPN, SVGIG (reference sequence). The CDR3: CAWSVPGTPRWDGYTF. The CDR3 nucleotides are TGTGCCTGGAGTGTACCAGGGACACCCCGATGGGATGGCTACACCTTC. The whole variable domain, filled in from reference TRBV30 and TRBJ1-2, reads SQTIHQWPATLVQPVGSPLSLECTVEGTSNPNLYWYRQAAGRGLQLLFYSVGIGQISSEVPQNLSASRPQDRQFILSSKKLLLSDSGFYLCAWSVPGTPRWDGYTFGSGTRLTVV.

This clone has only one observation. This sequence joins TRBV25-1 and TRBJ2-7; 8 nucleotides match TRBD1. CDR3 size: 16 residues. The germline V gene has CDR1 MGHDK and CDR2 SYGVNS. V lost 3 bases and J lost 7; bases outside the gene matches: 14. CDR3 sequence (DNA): TGTGCCAGCAGTGATCCCCAGGCCGGACAGGGTGTGGAGCAGTACTTC. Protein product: CASSDPQAGQGVEQYF.

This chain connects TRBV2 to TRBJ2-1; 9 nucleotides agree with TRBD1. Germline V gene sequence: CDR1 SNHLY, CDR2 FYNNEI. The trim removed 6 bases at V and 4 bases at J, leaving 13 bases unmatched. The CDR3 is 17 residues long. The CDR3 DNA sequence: TGTGCCAGCAGGGGACAGGGTCAGACTTACCGATACAATGAGCAGTTCTTC. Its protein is CASRGQGQTYRYNEQFF.

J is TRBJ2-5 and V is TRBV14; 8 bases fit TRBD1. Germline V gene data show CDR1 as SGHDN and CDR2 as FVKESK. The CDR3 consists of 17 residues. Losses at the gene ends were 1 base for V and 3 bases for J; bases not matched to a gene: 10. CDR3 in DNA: TGTGCCAGCAGCCAAGCGTGGGCAGGGGGCGCGGAAGAGACCCAGTACTTC. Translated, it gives CASSQAWAGGAEETQYF.

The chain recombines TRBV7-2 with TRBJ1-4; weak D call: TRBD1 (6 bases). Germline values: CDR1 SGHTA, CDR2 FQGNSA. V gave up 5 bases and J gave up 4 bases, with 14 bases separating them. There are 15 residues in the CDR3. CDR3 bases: TGTGCCAGCAGCCTACAGGGTGGGGGTAATGAAAAACTGTTTTTT. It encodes CASSLQGGGNEKLFF.

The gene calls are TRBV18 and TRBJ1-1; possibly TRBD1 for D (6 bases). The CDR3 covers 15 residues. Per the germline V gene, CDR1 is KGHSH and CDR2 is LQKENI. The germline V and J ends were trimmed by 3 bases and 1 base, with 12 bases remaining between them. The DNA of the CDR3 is TGTGCCAGCTCACCCCAACAGGGTCCGAACACTGAAGCTTTCTTT. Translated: CASSPQQGPNTEAFF.

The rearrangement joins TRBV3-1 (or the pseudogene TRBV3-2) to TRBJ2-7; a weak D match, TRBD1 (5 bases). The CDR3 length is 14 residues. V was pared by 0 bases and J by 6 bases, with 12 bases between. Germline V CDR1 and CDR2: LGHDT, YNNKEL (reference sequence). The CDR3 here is CASSQEGHPFEQYF. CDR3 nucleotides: TGTGCCAGCAGCCAAGAAGGACACCCCTTCGAGCAGTACTTC.

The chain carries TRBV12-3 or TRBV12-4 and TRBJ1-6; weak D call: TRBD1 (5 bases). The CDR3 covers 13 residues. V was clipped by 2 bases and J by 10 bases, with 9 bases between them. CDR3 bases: TGTGCCAGCAGTTTACAGGGTATCTCACCCCTCCACTTT. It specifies CASSLQGISPLHF.

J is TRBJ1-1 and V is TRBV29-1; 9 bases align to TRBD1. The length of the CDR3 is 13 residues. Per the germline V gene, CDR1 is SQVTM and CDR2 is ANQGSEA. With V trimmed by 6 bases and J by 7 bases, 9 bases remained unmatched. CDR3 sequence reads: CSVPGQGFGEAFF. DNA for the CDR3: TGCAGCGTCCCGGGACAGGGATTTGGTGAAGCTTTCTTT.

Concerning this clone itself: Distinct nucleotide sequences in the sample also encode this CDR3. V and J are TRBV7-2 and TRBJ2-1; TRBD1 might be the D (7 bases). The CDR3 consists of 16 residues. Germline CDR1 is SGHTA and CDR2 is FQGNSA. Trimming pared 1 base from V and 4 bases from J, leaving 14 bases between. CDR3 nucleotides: TGTGCCAGCAGCTTAGTCCCGGCAGGGGGGTACAATGAGCAGTTCTTC. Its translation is CASSLVPAGGYNEQFF.

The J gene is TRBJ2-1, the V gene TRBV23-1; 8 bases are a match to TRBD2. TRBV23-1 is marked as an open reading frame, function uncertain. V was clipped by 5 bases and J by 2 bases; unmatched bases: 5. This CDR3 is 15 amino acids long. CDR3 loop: CASSTSGRPYNEQFF. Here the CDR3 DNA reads TGCGCCAGCAGTACTAGCGGACGACCCTACAATGAGCAGTTCTTC.